A selection of T cell receptor beta chains follows, all from one sample in a study of shared clonotypes between healthy human individuals. Measured with immunoSEQ multiplex PCR; TCRdb has only the in-frame clones, and not every one. The sample has about 2,100,000 clones; 85% to 95% are singletons. The sample was naive CD8+ T cells from PBMCs. The source is a man aged 18 to 35 in good health. Some clones in this sample may be carry-over from other donors' samples. CDR3s include the opening cysteine and the closing phenylalanine or tryptophan. Fields, in order: V gene, clone size, J gene, D gene, CDR3 DNA, CDR3 protein. A D gene is named only where the DNA matches it firmly. Rows give clone size only sometimes, using once, few, many, or a class for an expanded clone.

TRBV7-9	NA	TRBJ2-5	NA	TGTGCCAGCAGCGAAGGGAGCAGCTACCCAGAGACCCAGTACTTC	CASSEGSSYPETQYF
TRBV27	NA	TRBJ1-1	NA	TGTGCCAGCAGTCCGAACCGCAAGTTTCAGGGCTGGAACACTGAAGCTTTCTTT	CASSPNRKFQGWNTEAFF
TRBV28	NA	TRBJ2-7	NA	TGTGCCAGCAGTCCCGACAGCTACGAGCAGTACTTC	CASSPDSYEQYF
TRBV7-9	NA	TRBJ2-7	TRBD1	TGTGCCAGCAGCCCGGATATATTCCCGGGACAGGGGATTTACGAGCAGTACTTC	CASSPDIFPGQGIYEQYF
TRBV6-1	NA	TRBJ2-7	NA	TGTGCCAGCAGTGCCCAGCAGTACTTC	CASSAQQYF
TRBV7-9	NA	TRBJ2-7	TRBD2	TGTGCCAGCAGCTTACAACGAGGGGATAGCGGGATAAGTCACTACGAGCAGTACTTC	CASSLQRGDSGISHYEQYF
TRBV2	once	TRBJ2-7	TRBD1	TGTGCCAGCAGTCCAGGGGGATACGAGCAGTACTTC	CASSPGGYEQYF
TRBV7-8	once	TRBJ1-4	NA	TGTGCCAGCAGCTCAACAGGTGCAACTAATGAAAAACTGTTTTTT	CASSSTGATNEKLFF
TRBV5-6	NA	TRBJ2-1	NA	TGTGCCAGCAGCTTCGGGCGCTCCTACAATGAGCAGTTCTTC	CASSFGRSYNEQFF
TRBV7-3	NA	TRBJ2-7	TRBD2	TGTGCCAGCAGAGAGGGACTAGCGGGAGACACCTACGAGCAGTACTTC	CASREGLAGDTYEQYF
TRBV27	NA	TRBJ2-1	NA	TGTGCCAGCAGGCCTTACAGCTCCTACAATGAGCAGTTCTTC	CASRPYSSYNEQFF
TRBV9	NA	TRBJ1-1	TRBD1	TGTGCCAGCAGCCCAGGGGGGCGCTGGGCTTTCTTT	CASSPGGRWAFF
TRBV15	NA	TRBJ2-5	NA	TGTGCCACCAGCAGAGCAGGGGTACGAGAGACCCAGTACTTC	CATSRAGVRETQYF
TRBV6-5	NA	TRBJ1-1	NA	TGTGCCAGCAGTACGATGAACACTGAAGCTTTCTTT	CASSTMNTEAFF
TRBV28	NA	TRBJ2-5	TRBD2	TGTGCCAGCAGGCCGACGGGGACTACACAAGAGACCCAGTACTTC	CASRPTGTTQETQYF
TRBV6-4	once	TRBJ2-2	NA	TGTGCCAGCAGTGAGGGGCGGACCGGGGAGCTGTTTTTT	CASSEGRTGELFF
TRBV10-3	NA	TRBJ1-3	NA	TGTGCCATCCTCGAGCCCATGGGCGCTGGAAACACCATATATTTT	CAILEPMGAGNTIYF
TRBV2	NA	TRBJ2-3	NA	TGTGCCAGCAGTGAAGCGCTTCTAGGGCGAGATACGCAGTATTTT	CASSEALLGRDTQYF